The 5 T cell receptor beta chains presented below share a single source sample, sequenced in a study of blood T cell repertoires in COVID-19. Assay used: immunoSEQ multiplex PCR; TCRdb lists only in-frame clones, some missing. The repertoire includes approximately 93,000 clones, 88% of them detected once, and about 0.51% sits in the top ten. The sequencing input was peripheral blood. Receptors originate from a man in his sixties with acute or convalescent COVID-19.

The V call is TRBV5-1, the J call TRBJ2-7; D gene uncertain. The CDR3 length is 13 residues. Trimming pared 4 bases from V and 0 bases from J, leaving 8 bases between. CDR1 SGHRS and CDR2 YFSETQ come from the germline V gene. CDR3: CASSKESSYEQYF. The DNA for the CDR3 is TGCGCCAGCAGCAAGGAGAGCTCCTACGAGCAGTACTTC.

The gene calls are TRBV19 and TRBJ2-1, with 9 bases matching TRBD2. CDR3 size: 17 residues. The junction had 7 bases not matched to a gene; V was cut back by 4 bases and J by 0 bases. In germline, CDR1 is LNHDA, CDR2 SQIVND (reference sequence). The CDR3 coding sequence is TGTGCCAGTAGTACCGGATTAGCGGGAGACTCCTACAATGAGCAGTTCTTC. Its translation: CASSTGLAGDSYNEQFF.

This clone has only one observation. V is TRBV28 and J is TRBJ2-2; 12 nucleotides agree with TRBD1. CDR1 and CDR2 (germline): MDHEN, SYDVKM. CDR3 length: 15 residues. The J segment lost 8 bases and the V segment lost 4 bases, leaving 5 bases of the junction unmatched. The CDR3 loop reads CASSSPGQGAGELFF. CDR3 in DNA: TGTGCCAGCAGTTCACCGGGACAGGGGGCTGGGGAGCTGTTTTTT.

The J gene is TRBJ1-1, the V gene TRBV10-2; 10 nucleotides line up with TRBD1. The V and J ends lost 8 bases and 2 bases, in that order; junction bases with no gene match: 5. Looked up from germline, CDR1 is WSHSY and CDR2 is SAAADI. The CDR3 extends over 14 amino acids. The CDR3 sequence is CASCLTGGNTEAFF. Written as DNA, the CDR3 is TGCGCCAGCTGCTTGACAGGGGGCAACACTGAAGCTTTCTTT.

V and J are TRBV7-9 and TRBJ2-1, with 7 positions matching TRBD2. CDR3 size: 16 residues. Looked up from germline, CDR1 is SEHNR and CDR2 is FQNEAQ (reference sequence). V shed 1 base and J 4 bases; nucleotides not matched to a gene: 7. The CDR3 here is CASSLGRVGGYNEQFF. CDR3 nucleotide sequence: TGTGCCAGCAGCTTAGGGAGGGTCGGGGGGTACAATGAGCAGTTCTTC.